This is a list of T cell receptor beta chains from one sample in a study of shared clonotypes between healthy human individuals. Sequenced by immunoSEQ multiplex PCR; TCRdb stores in-frame clones only, minus some. The table records approximately 1,500,000 clones, nearly 99% of them present only once. Material for sequencing was naive CD4+ T cells sorted from blood. These receptors were collected from a man aged 25-40 years in good health. Each CDR3 is given without its conserved first and last residue. Fields, in order: J gene, V gene, CDR3 protein.

>TRBJ2-3|TRBV25-1
ASSERKGLTYTDTQY
>TRBJ1-1|TRBV28
ASSIYRGSNTEAF
>TRBJ1-2|TRBV7-2
ASSSQGDYGYT
>TRBJ1-5|TRBV19
ASTGDLNQPQH
>TRBJ2-7|TRBV28
ATAPGGRSYEQY
>TRBJ2-7|TRBV27
ATPTRAGMFEQY
>TRBJ2-3|TRBV11-2
ASSFGVPDTQY
>TRBJ2-2|TRBV18
ASSPLAGVSGELF
>TRBJ2-6|TRBV6-1
ASREPGQGFSGANVLT
>TRBJ2-1|TRBV11-2
ASRRQVRGEQF
>TRBJ2-7|TRBV9
ASSPLGIYEQY
>TRBJ2-7|TRBV7-2
ASSLQGGYEQY
>TRBJ2-7|TRBV9
ASSELAAQGEQY
>TRBJ2-6|TRBV2
ASSTGDSSGANVLT
>TRBJ1-3|TRBV6-1
ASSEAGGDRG
>TRBJ2-7|TRBV28
ASSLRGRTNSYEQY
>TRBJ2-3|TRBV6-5
ASSYRETTDTQY
>TRBJ1-1|TRBV6-6
ASSRRQGENTEAF
>TRBJ1-1|TRBV19
ASSTPPRQGRNTEAF
>TRBJ2-2|TRBV11-2
ASSFSGRANTGELF
>TRBJ2-2|TRBV10-3
ATRTISGKLF
>TRBJ2-2|TRBV7-7
ASSLVFGSGGELF
>TRBJ2-1|TRBV6-1
ASSYRDRKNNEQF
>TRBJ2-1|TRBV7-2
ASSSRGRGEQF
>TRBJ2-7|TRBV28
ASTDSHYEQY
>TRBJ2-3|TRBV11-3
ASSMTRGTDTQY
>TRBJ2-5|TRBV29-1
SVAVSQETQY
>TRBJ2-5|TRBV18
ASSQDTQRGETQY
>TRBJ2-1|TRBV5-5
ASSFTSGTYNEQF
>TRBJ1-5|TRBV2
ASSVGGNQPQH
>TRBJ2-5|TRBV14
ASAAGLGQETQY
>TRBJ2-5|TRBV2
ASSYRGLETQY
>TRBJ2-7|TRBV19
ASIGTGGYEQY
>TRBJ2-1|TRBV5-1
ASRSYIRTSEMF
>TRBJ2-7|TRBV7-8
ASSLGLAGNYEQY
>TRBJ2-3|TRBV18
ASSPKMGSSGRTDTQY
>TRBJ2-2|TRBV19
ASRRQGAGTGELF
>TRBJ2-3|TRBV29-1
SVEGSGARPGDTQY
>TRBJ1-1|TRBV11-2
ASSLVGRVRTEAF
>TRBJ2-3|TRBV19
ASSIPGIDTQY
>TRBJ2-1|TRBV18
ASSPPSSPSNEQF
>TRBJ2-2|TRBV19
ASAGTTNTGELF
>TRBJ1-4|TRBV7-9
ASSLEGGNEKLF
>TRBJ2-2|TRBV9
ASSARGDPNTGELF
>TRBJ2-1|TRBV5-5
ASSLNTGVVAQF
>TRBJ2-7|TRBV28
ASSYLAGGTPEQY
>TRBJ2-7|TRBV6-4
ASRQAGGSSYEQY
>TRBJ2-1|TRBV5-1
ASSQLPGYNEQF
>TRBJ2-7|TRBV9
ASSVGQDPSYEQY
>TRBJ2-7|TRBV28
ASSPTASVSYEQY
>TRBJ2-7|TRBV6-1
ASSGSLGVPYEQY
>TRBJ2-7|TRBV18
ASSPGGSYEQY
>TRBJ2-5|TRBV27
ASSLVGVGETQY
>TRBJ1-1|TRBV5-4
ASSSGGGAF
>TRBJ2-1|TRBV10-1
ASSDQVVNEQF
>TRBJ1-5|TRBV19
ASSTAGILLGQPQH